These T cell receptor beta chains were read from a single sample in a study of CD8 T cells in ankylosing spondylitis. TCRdb fed the 5' RACE reads into MiXCR, producing one record per CDR3 protein. Altogether roughly 440,000 distinct CDR3 sequences are present, under 20% being singletons, with the ten largest covering 0.85% to 1.3%. The source material was blood, either unsorted or a sorted T cell fraction (not recorded which). The receptors stem from a male donor with ankylosing spondylitis. CDR3s include the opening cysteine and the closing phenylalanine or tryptophan. Each record gives: D gene, J gene, V gene, clone size, CDR3 DNA, CDR3 protein. The D gene is left open where the match is weak. Size is omitted from some rows. Given values are once, few, many or a class for expanded clones.

NA,TRBJ2-4,TRBV18,NA,TGTGCCAGCTCACCAGCGGGACCCCTAGGCAACATTCAGTACTTC,CASSPAGPLGNIQYF
NA,TRBJ1-1,TRBV5-1,few,TGCGCCAGCAGCTTGGAAGGGACCCCCACTGAAGCTTTCTTT,CASSLEGTPTEAFF
TRBD1,TRBJ2-7,TRBV25-1,few,TGTGCCAGCAGGAAAGGACAGGCCTACGAGCAGTACTTC,CASRKGQAYEQYF
NA,TRBJ2-2,TRBV5-1,many,TGCGCCAGCAGCTTGAGAGGGGACCGCGGGGAGCTGTTTTTT,CASSLRGDRGELFF
NA,TRBJ1-5,TRBV3-1,once,TGTGCCAGCAGCAACACCATAGGGGATCAGCCCCAGCATTTT,CASSNTIGDQPQHF
NA,TRBJ1-1,TRBV6-5,NA,TGTGCCAGCAGTTTTGGTCGGCCGAACACTGAAGCTTTCTTT,CASSFGRPNTEAFF
NA,TRBJ1-1,TRBV28,NA,TGTGCCAGCAGCTCCACGGGCGAGGAAGCTTTCTTT,CASSSTGEEAFF
NA,TRBJ1-5,TRBV6-1,few,TGTGCCAGCAGTGAAGGACCCCTTTATCAGCCCCAGCATTTT,CASSEGPLYQPQHF
TRBD1,TRBJ1-2,TRBV6-1,few,TGTGCCAGCAGCCGAAGACAGGGGGCCGGTGGCTACACCTTC,CASSRRQGAGGYTF
NA,TRBJ1-1,TRBV5-1,few,TGCGCCAGCAGCTTGGCGGTACACACTGAAGCTTTCTTT,CASSLAVHTEAFF
NA,TRBJ2-2,TRBV5-5,many,TGTGCCAGCAGCGGGCACGGGGGGAACACCGGGGAGCTGTTTTTT,CASSGHGGNTGELFF
NA,TRBJ2-5,TRBV4-2,NA,TGTGCCAGCAGCCCCCAGGCCCAACACGCTCAAGAGACCCAGTACTTC,CASSPQAQHAQETQYF
NA,TRBJ1-1,TRBV20-1,few,TGCAGTGCTAGATTCAATCAGGGAGCTTTCTTT,CSARFNQGAFF
TRBD1,TRBJ2-1,TRBV4-1,few,TGCGCCAGCAGTAACCCGACAGGGACCCCTTTAAATGAGCAGTTCTTC,CASSNPTGTPLNEQFF
NA,TRBJ1-4,TRBV5-5,NA,TGTGCCAGCAGCTTCGGACAGCCAAATGAAAAACTGTTTTTT,CASSFGQPNEKLFF
TRBD2,TRBJ2-7,TRBV20-1,NA,TGCAGTGCTAGACCCCTAGCGGGAGGGCCCCACGAGCAGTACTTC,CSARPLAGGPHEQYF
TRBD1,TRBJ1-2,TRBV11-2,NA,TGTGCCAGCAGGGAGGGGGCTCTCTCTAACTATGGCTACACCTTC,CASREGALSNYGYTF